The sequence of this T cell receptor (beta chain) was determined in a study of identical twins. This clonotype was seen only a few times. Its matching antigen is unknown. Addition of a universal primer site occurred through template switching, and cDNA carried unique molecular identifiers. TCRdb called the 5' RACE reads again in MiXCR, with one record for every CDR3 protein. The sample has approximately 260,000 distinct CDR3 sequences, over 13% seen once. V trimming: 6 bases; J trimming: 0 bases; junction bases outside the gene matches: 7. CDR1 is MNHEY and CDR2 is SMNVEV in the germline V gene (reference sequence). The CDR3 length is 15 residues. Regarding the study as a whole: Out-of-frame alpha sequences that twins shared showed excess low generation probability. Researchers caution that invariant MAIT and iNKT cells could partly confound zero-insertion analyses. In beta out-of-frame sequences, the excess sharing between twins was weaker.

This clonotype was obtained from a woman between 18 and 29 years old in good health. Sequencing input: memory (CD45RO+) T cells sorted from blood. The chain uses TRBV27 and TRBJ1-2, with TRBD1 matching over 7 bases. The chain's CDR3 is CASSRQGEANYGYTF. CDR3 bases: TGTGCCAGCAGCAGACAGGGCGAAGCTAACTATGGCTACACCTTC.